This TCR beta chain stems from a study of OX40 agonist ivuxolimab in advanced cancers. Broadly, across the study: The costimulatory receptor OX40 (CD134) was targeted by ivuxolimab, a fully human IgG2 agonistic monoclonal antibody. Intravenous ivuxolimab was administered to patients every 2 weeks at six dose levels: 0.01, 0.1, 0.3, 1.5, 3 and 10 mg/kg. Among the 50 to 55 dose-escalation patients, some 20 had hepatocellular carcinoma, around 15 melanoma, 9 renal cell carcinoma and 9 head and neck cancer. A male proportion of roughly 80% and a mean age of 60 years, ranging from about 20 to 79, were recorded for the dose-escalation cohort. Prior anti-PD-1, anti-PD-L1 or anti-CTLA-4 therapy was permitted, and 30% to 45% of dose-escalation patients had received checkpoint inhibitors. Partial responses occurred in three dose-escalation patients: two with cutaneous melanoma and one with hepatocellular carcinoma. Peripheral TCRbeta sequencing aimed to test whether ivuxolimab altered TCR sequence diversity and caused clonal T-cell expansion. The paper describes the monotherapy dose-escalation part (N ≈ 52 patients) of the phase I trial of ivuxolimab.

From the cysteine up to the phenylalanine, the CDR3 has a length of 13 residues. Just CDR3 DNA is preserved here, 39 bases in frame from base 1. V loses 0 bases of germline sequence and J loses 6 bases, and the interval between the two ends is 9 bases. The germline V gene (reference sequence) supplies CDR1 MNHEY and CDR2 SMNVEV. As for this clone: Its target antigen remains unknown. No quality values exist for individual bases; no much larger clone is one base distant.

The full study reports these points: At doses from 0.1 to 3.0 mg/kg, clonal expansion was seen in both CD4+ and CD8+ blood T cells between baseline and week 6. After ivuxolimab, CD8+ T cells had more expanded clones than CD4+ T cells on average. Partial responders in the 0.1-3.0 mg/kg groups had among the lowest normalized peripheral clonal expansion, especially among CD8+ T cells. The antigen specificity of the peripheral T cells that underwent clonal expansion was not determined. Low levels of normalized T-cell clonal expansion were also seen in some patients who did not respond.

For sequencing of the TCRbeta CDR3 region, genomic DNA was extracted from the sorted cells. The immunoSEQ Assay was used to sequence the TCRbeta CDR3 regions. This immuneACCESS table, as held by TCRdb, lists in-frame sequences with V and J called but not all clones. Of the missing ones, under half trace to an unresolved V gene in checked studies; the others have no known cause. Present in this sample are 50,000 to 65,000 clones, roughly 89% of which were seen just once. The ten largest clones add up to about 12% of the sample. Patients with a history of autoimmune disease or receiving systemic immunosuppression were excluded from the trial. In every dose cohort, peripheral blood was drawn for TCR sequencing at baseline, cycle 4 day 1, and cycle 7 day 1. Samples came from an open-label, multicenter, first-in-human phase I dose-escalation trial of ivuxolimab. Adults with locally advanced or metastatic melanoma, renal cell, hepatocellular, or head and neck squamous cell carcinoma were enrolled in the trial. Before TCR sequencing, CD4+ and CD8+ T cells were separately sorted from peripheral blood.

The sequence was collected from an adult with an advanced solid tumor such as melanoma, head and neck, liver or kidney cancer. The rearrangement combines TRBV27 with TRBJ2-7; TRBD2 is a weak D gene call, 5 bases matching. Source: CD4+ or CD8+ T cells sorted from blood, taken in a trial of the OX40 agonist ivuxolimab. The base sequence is TGTGCCAGCAGTTTATCTTGGGCGGGCGAGCAGTACTTC. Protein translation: CASSLSWAGEQYF.